This T cell receptor (beta chain) appears in the sequencing data of a study of glioma-infiltrating T cells. Notes on the study in general: Tissue-blood divergence was below expectation in non-neoplastic patients, above in gliomas. Very few CDR3 sequences were shared between tissue and blood.

TCR alpha and beta CDR3 regions were amplified from RNA using iRepertoire nested multiplex PCR. For one-step reverse transcription and amplification, 100-400 ng of tissue mRNA or PBMC total RNA was used. TCRdb analysed the multiplex PCR reads with MiXCR anew, one entry per CDR3 protein. Of 17,000 or so distinct CDR3 sequences detected, more than 45% appear once; the ten largest clones hold around 39%. In regard to this clonotype: What it binds is unknown.

The specimen sequenced was glioma tissue, nonneoplastic brain tissue, or PBMCs (not recorded which). The clonotype was recovered from a human donor with low-grade glioma or glioblastoma, undergoing nonglioma brain surgery, or in good health (not recorded which).

The CDR3 loop is CSAILAVEQFF. DNA for the CDR3: TGCAGTGCTATTTTAGCGGTTGAGCAGTTCTTC. This chain links TRBV20-1 with TRBJ2-1, with D possibly TRBD2 on 6 matching bases. Looked up from germline, CDR1 is DFQATT and CDR2 is SNEGSKA (reference sequence). Trimming removed 4 bases at V and 9 bases at J, with 10 bases between. This CDR3 comprises 11 residues.